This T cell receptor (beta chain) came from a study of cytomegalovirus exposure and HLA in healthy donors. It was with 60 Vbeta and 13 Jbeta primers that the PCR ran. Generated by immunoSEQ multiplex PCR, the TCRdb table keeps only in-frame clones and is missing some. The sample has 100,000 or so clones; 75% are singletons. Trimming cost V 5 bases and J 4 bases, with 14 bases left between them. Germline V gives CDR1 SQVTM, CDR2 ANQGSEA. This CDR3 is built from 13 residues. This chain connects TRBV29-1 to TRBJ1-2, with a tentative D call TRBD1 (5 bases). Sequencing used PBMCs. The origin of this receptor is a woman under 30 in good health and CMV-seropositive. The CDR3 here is CSVNLGGVYGYTF. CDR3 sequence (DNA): TGCAGCGTTAATCTGGGGGGGGTCTATGGCTACACCTTC. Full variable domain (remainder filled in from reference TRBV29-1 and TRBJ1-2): SAVISQKPSRDICQRGTSLTIQCQVDSQVTMMFWYRQQPGQSLTLIATANQGSEATYESGFVIDKFPISRPNLTFSTLTVSNMSPEDSSIYLCSVNLGGVYGYTFGSGTRLTVV.